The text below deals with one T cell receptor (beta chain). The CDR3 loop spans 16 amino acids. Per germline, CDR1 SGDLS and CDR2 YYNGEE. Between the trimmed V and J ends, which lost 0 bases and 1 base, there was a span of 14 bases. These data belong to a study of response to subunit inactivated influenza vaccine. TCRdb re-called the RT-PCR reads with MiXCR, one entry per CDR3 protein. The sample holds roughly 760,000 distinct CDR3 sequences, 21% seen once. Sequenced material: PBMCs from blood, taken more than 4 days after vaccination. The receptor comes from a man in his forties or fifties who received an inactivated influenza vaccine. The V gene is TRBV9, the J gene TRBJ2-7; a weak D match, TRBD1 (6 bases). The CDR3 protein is CASSVGAGVSSYEQYF. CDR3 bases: TGTGCCAGCAGCGTAGGGGCAGGGGTCAGTTCCTACGAGCAGTACTTC.